This entry describes one T cell receptor beta chain. The CDR3 is made up of 16 amino acids. Per the germline V gene, CDR1 is MNHEY and CDR2 is SVGAGI. Trimming shortened V by 4 bases and J by 9 bases, and 21 bases separated the two germline ends. This entry belongs to a study of blood T cell repertoires in COVID-19. Sequencing used immunoSEQ multiplex PCR; TCRdb keeps in-frame clones, though not all of them. The sample consists of a few hundred thousand clones, about 89% of them appearing once. The receptor comes from a woman in her twenties or thirties with COVID-19, enrolled during active disease. Specimen: peripheral blood. This chain links TRBV6-5 with TRBJ2-2; D is unresolved. The CDR3 bases are TGTGCCAGCAGTTCAACGGTGGCCCCTGAGGTCCGGGAGCTGTTTTTT. It is translated as CASSSTVAPEVRELFF.